This T cell receptor (beta chain) was captured by sequencing in a study of early T cells in non-severe SARS-CoV-2 infection. Individually, cDNA molecules had unique molecular identifiers attached to them. TCRdb re-called the 5' RACE reads through MiXCR, storing one row per CDR3 protein. The sample has about 50,000 distinct CDR3 sequences; almost 9.5% are singletons. This CDR3 comprises 17 residues. Germline V gives CDR1 SGHKS, CDR2 YYEKEE (reference sequence). V was shortened by 4 bases and J by 7 bases, with 23 bases between the two germline ends. The chain combines TRBV5-5 with TRBJ1-4; no clear D. This clonotype was obtained from an adult who was a healthcare worker with PCR-confirmed SARS-CoV-2 infection or an uninfected control (not recorded which). The sequenced sample was whole blood. The CDR3, as DNA: TGTGCCAGCAGCCCCGCGGCCTTGACTCCGGGGAGTGAAAAACTGTTTTTT. This sequence encodes CASSPAALTPGSEKLFF.